Shown below are 21 T cell receptor beta chains from a single sample sequenced in a study of T cells after yellow fever vaccination (dated 2019 in TCRdb). The treatment or condition label, as the study defines it: live attenuated yellow fever vaccine strain. The library was prepared using 5' RACE. TCRdb shows the sequencer as Illumina HiSeq 2500. In TCRdb, the public reads were trimmed at Q25 with fastp and aligned with MiXCR, with productive beta chains retained. Every CDR3 protein is listed once, alongside the most common genes and DNA of its rows. The sample yields 400,000 or so distinct CDR3 sequences; about 9.9% were counted once. The ten largest clones add up to roughly a sixth of the sample. Material: PBMCs, obtained on the day of the first yellow fever vaccination. Every receptor here comes from a young man who received the YFV17D yellow fever vaccine.

This sequence joins TRBV7-9 and TRBJ1-3; D ambiguous. CDR3 length: 15 amino acids. The V gene lost 4 bases and the J gene lost 0 bases, with 10 bases spanning the gap. Germline V lookup: CDR1 SEHNR, CDR2 FQNEAQ (reference sequence). CDR3 nucleotides: TGTGCCAGCAGCTCCCCGAGCATCTCTGGAAACACCATATATTTT. Protein: CASSSPSISGNTIYF.

The sample holds many counts of this clonotype. The V call is TRBV6-5, the J call TRBJ2-7; TRBD2 matches 7 bases. Unmatched junction bases numbered 4, after V lost 2 bases and J lost 3 bases. CDR3 length: 14 residues. Per germline, CDR1 MNHEY and CDR2 SVGAGI. As DNA, the CDR3 is TGTGCCAGCAGTTACGGCGGGAGCCTCTACGAGCAGTACGTC. Its translation: CASSYGGSLYEQYV.

This clonotype was found a few times. The chain uses TRBV6-5 and TRBJ2-7; D is unclear. Germline assignment: CDR1 MNHEY and CDR2 SVGAGI. V was clipped by 5 bases and J by 5 bases, with 10 bases between them. The CDR3 covers 12 residues. As DNA, the CDR3 is TGTGCCAGCAGTCCCGGCGCCAACGAGCAGTACTTC. It yields the protein CASSPGANEQYF.

The gene calls are TRBV5-1 and TRBJ1-2; a weak D match, TRBD1 (5 bases). Looked up from germline, CDR1 is SGHRS and CDR2 is YFSETQ. Trimming stripped 2 bases from V and 5 bases from J, with 19 bases between. The length of the CDR3 is 16 residues. The CDR3 coding sequence is TGCGCCAGCAGCTTTGGTGTGGCAGGGAAAGAATATGGCTACACCTTC. Its translation: CASSFGVAGKEYGYTF.

V usage is TRBV7-9 and J usage is TRBJ1-3; possibly TRBD1 for D (6 bases). Deletions cut 6 bases from V and 0 bases from J, with 15 bases between. Germline values: CDR1 SEHNR, CDR2 FQNEAQ (reference sequence). This CDR3 has 16 residues. Here the CDR3 reads CASRPGTFLSGNTIYF. The CDR3 nucleotides read TGTGCCAGCAGACCCGGGACATTCCTCTCTGGAAACACCATATATTTT.

This clonotype was recorded a few times. The CDR3 sequence: CASSRIQGNTEAFF. The CDR3 nucleotides are TGTGCCAGCAGCCGGATACAGGGGAACACTGAAGCTTTCTTT. The chain carries TRBV5-6 and TRBJ1-1; tentatively, D is TRBD1 (6 bases). The CDR3 length is 14 residues. Trimming took 4 bases from V and 1 from J, leaving 11 bases between them. Germline CDR1 is SGHDT and CDR2 is YYEEEE.

This clonotype was recorded a few times. This chain links TRBV20-1 with TRBJ2-3; D may be TRBD1 or TRBD2 (6 bases each). V was shortened by 5 bases and J by 4 bases, with 13 bases between the two germline ends. Looked up from germline, CDR1 is DFQATT and CDR2 is SNEGSKA (reference sequence). The CDR3 has 13 amino acids. CDR3 coding DNA: TGCAGTGCTCGATTCGGGGGCCCAGATACGCAGTATTTT. It translates to CSARFGGPDTQYF.

The rearrangement links TRBV5-1 to TRBJ2-7; TRBD1 is a possible D gene (5 bases). With 5 bases removed from V and 3 bases from J, the gap between germline ends came to 9 bases. Per the germline V gene, CDR1 is SGHRS and CDR2 is YFSETQ. The CDR3 runs to 12 residues. The CDR3 reads CASRPDSYEQYV. CDR3 nucleotides: TGCGCCAGCAGACCAGACAGCTACGAGCAGTACGTC.

The chain links TRBV27 to TRBJ2-1; D is unresolved. Germline V gene sequence: CDR1 MNHEY, CDR2 SMNVEV (reference sequence). This CDR3 region has 14 residues. V was clipped by 7 bases and J by 5 bases, with 15 bases between them. The CDR3, as DNA: TGTGCCAGCATTCGCCGGGCCGGTGACAATGAGCAGTTCTTC. Translated: CASIRRAGDNEQFF.

This clonotype was detected only a few times. This sequence joins TRBV28 and TRBJ1-5; TRBD1 agrees at 8 bases. The germline CDR1 and CDR2 sequences are MDHEN and SYDVKM. The CDR3 covers 16 residues. Trimming took 6 bases from V and 3 from J; bases not matched to a gene: 10. CDR3 amino acids: CASSLSRDRNNQPQHF. CDR3 in DNA: TGTGCCAGCAGCCTCTCCCGGGACAGGAACAATCAGCCCCAGCATTTT.

This clonotype was counted between two and nine times. V and J are TRBV7-2 and TRBJ1-6; weak D call: TRBD1 (6 bases). The CDR3 is 15 amino acids. V lost 3 bases and J lost 6, with 12 bases in between. Per the germline V gene, CDR1 is SGHTA and CDR2 is FQGNSA. CDR3 residues: CASSLLTGSNSPLHF. In DNA form, the CDR3 reads TGTGCCAGCAGCTTGCTAACAGGGAGTAATTCACCCCTCCACTTT.

This chain joins TRBV19 and TRBJ1-2; TRBD1 is a possible D gene (5 bases). The CDR3 covers 13 residues. Per germline, CDR1 LNHDA and CDR2 SQIVND (reference sequence). V was trimmed by 8 bases and J by 2 bases, leaving 12 bases between them. CDR3 sequence: CASFNRKNYGYTF. In DNA form, the CDR3 reads TGTGCCAGTTTTAACAGGAAGAACTATGGCTACACCTTC.

V and J are TRBV5-4 and TRBJ2-6; D gene uncertain. Germline V lookup: CDR1 SGHNT, CDR2 YYREEE (reference sequence). Trimming cost V 3 bases and J 2 bases, with 15 bases left between them. The CDR3 runs 17 residues. CDR3 amino acids: CASSSAANIAGANVLTF. The CDR3 DNA reads as TGTGCCAGCAGCTCAGCAGCAAATATCGCTGGGGCCAACGTCCTGACTTTC.

The rearrangement uses TRBV20-1 and TRBJ2-1; TRBD2 agrees at 11 bases. V dropped 1 base and J dropped 6; count of bases not matched to a gene: 17. This CDR3 has 19 residues. Looked up from germline, CDR1 is DFQATT and CDR2 is SNEGSKA (reference sequence). This CDR3 reads CSARAGSGGATGLLNEQFF. In nucleotides, the CDR3 is TGCAGTGCTAGAGCCGGTAGCGGGGGGGCTACGGGATTACTCAATGAGCAGTTCTTC.

The chain recombines TRBV3-1 with TRBJ2-7; 12 bases agree with TRBD2. This CDR3 has 17 residues. CDR1 and CDR2 (germline): LGHDT, YNNKEL (reference sequence). V was pared by 1 base and J by 0 bases, with 4 bases of the junction left unmatched. CDR3 DNA: TGTGCCAGCAGCCAAGGGACTAGCGGGGCTACCTCCTACGAGCAGTACGTC. This gives the protein CASSQGTSGATSYEQYV.

The J gene is TRBJ2-5, the V gene TRBV29-1, with D unresolved. The CDR3 spans 9 residues. Germline CDR1 SQVTM, CDR2 ANQGSEA. Trimming removed 0 bases at V and 7 bases at J, with 0 bases between. CDR3 in amino acids: CSVEETQYF. As DNA, the CDR3 is TGCAGCGTTGAAGAGACCCAGTACTTC.

This sequence joins TRBV5-6 and TRBJ1-5; D perhaps matches TRBD1 (6 bases). With 0 bases removed from V and 5 bases from J, the gap between germline ends came to 15 bases. CDR3 length: 16 residues. Germline CDR1 SGHDT, CDR2 YYEEEE. The CDR3 nucleotides are TGTGCCAGCAGCTTGGCGACCACAGGGAAGGATCAGCCCCAGCATTTT. Encoded protein: CASSLATTGKDQPQHF. The complete variable domain, with remaining parts taken from reference TRBV5-6 and TRBJ1-5, reads DAGVTQSPTHLIKTRGQQVTLRCSPKSGHDTVSWYQQALGQGPQFIFQYYEEEERQRGNFPDRFSGHQFPNYSSELNVNALLLGDSALYLCASSLATTGKDQPQHFGDGTRLSIL.

This clonotype was counted ten times or more. The rearrangement uses TRBV4-1 and TRBJ2-3, with 7 bases fitting TRBD2. CDR3 size: 16 residues. From germline, CDR1 is MGHRA and CDR2 YSYEKL. Germline trimming cut 3 bases from V and 0 bases from J; bases unmatched to any gene: 6. CDR3 in amino acids: CASSQASGSSTDTQYF. The CDR3, as DNA: TGCGCCAGCAGCCAGGCTAGCGGATCTAGCACAGATACGCAGTATTTT.

The rearrangement joins TRBV3-1 to TRBJ1-3; D unresolved. The length of the CDR3 is 15 residues. The germline V and J ends were trimmed by 2 bases and 4 bases, with 12 bases remaining between them. Germline CDR1 LGHDT, CDR2 YNNKEL (reference sequence). The CDR3 nucleotides read TGTGCCAGCAGCCAAAAATCCGGGATCGGAAACACCATATATTTT. Translating gives CASSQKSGIGNTIYF.

This clonotype has only a few counts. V gene TRBV29-1 combines with J gene TRBJ1-2, with no clear D. The CDR3 is made up of 12 amino acids. CDR1 is SQVTM, CDR2 ANQGSEA, per germline. V shed 6 bases and J shed 4 bases, with 12 bases lying between them. CDR3 in amino acids: CSVLTASYGYTF. In DNA, the CDR3 is TGCAGCGTACTGACTGCGAGCTATGGCTACACCTTC.

This chain links TRBV20-1 with TRBJ2-2; 8 positions match TRBD1. J was trimmed by 0 bases and V by 2 bases; bases with no gene match: 8. This CDR3 spans 17 amino acids. Germline-derived CDR1 and CDR2 are DFQATT and SNEGSKA (reference sequence). CDR3 sequence reads: CSARRPGGQANTGELFF. For the CDR3, the DNA is TGCAGTGCTAGACGCCCAGGGGGCCAAGCGAACACCGGGGAGCTGTTTTTT.